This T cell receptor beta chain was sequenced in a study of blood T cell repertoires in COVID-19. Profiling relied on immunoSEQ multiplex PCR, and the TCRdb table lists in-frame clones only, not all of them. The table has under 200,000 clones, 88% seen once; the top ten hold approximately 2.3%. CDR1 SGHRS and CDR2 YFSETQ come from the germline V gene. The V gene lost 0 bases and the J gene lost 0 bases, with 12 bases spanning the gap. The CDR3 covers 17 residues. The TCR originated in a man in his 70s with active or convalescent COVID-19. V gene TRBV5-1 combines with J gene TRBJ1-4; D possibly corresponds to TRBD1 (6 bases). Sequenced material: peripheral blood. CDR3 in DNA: TGCGCCAGCAGCTTGGCGGGGGGACATACAACTAATGAAAAACTGTTTTTT. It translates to CASSLAGGHTTNEKLFF.